This TCR beta chain stems from a study of identifying expanded T cells in peripheral blood. Points from the study as a whole: About 1.2 clones differed between technical replicates, versus roughly 17 and 20 over time. Variance in clone template counts between approximately 2-week samples significantly increased with total template count across all healthy donors.

Profiled with immunoSEQ multiplex PCR; TCRdb holds only in-frame clones, not every one. The sample has under 85,000 clones, about 83% seen once. As to this clone: The antigen remains undetermined.

Sequencing input: blood. This TCR was sampled from a person between 18 and 75 years old in good health.

The CDR3 coding sequence is TGTGCCAGCAGCTCTCGACTAGCGGGAATTCTAGAGACCCAGTACTTC. Translating gives CASSSRLAGILETQYF. The chain couples TRBV5-8 to TRBJ2-5, with TRBD2 identical over 11 bases. CDR3 length: 16 amino acids. Trimming took 3 bases from V and 4 from J; bases not matched to a gene: 8. Germline V gene data show CDR1 as SGHTS and CDR2 as YDEGEE.